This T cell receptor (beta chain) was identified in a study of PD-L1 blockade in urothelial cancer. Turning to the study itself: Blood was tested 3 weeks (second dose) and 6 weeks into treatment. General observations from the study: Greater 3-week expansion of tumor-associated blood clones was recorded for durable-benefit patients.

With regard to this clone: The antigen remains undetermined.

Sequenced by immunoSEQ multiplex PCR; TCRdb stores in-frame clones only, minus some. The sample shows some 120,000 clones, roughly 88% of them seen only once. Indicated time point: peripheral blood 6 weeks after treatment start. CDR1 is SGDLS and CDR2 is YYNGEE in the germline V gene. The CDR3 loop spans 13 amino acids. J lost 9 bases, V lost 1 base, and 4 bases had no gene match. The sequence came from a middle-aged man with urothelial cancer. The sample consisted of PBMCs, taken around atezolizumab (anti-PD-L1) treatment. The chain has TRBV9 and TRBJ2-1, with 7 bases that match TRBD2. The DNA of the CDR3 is TGTGCCAGCAGCGTAAGATTAGCGGGTGAGCAGTTCTTC. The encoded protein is CASSVRLAGEQFF. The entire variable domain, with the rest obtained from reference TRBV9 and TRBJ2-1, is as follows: DSGVTQTPKHLITATGQRVTLRCSPRSGDLSVYWYQQSLDQGLQFLIQYYNGEERAKGNILERFSAQQFPDLHSELNLSSLELGDSALYFCASSVRLAGEQFFGPGTRLTVL.